The sequence of this TCR beta chain was determined in a study of blood T cells in healthy people across ages. The second PCR ran about 6 to 12 cycles with a sample-barcoded 5' primer and J-beta primers. Using its own MiXCR run on the 5' RACE reads, TCRdb lists one record per CDR3 protein. The sample includes over 1.5 million distinct CDR3 sequences, 49% of them seen just once. Germline lookup yields CDR1 SGDLS and CDR2 YYNGEE. Germline trimming cut 2 bases from V and 6 bases from J; bases unmatched to any gene: 0. This CDR3 has 12 amino acids. Study results and limitations: Percentage of naive T cells showed a strong correlation with TCR beta diversity.

The sample holds many counts of this clonotype. Its antigen is still unknown. The clonotype was recovered from a middle-aged woman in good health. The chain couples TRBV9 to TRBJ2-3, with 7 bases lining up with TRBD1. Specimen: blood. DNA for the CDR3: TGTGCCAGCAGCGTGGACAGGGATACGCAGTATTTT. This gives the protein CASSVDRDTQYF. Supplemented by reference TRBV9 and TRBJ2-3, the full variable domain reads DSGVTQTPKHLITATGQRVTLRCSPRSGDLSVYWYQQSLDQGLQFLIQYYNGEERAKGNILERFSAQQFPDLHSELNLSSLELGDSALYFCASSVDRDTQYFGPGTRLTVL.